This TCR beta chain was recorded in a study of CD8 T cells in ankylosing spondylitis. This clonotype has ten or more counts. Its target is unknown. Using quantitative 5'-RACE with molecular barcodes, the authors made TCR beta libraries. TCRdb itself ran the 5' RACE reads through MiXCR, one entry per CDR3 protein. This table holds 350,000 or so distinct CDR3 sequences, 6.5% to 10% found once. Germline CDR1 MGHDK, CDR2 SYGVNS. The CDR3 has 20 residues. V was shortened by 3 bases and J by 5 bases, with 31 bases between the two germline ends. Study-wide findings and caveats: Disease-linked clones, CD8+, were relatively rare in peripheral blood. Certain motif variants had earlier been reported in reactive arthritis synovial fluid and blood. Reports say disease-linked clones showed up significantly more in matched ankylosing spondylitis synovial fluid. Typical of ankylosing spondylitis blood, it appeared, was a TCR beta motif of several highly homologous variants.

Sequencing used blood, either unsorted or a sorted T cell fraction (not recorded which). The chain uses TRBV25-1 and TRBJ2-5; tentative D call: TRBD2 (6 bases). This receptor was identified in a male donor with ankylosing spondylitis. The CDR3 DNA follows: TGTGCCAGCAGTGACTTTAAGTCGTGGAGGGCCAGGCTAAGAAATGAGACCCAGTACTTC. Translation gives CASSDFKSWRARLRNETQYF.